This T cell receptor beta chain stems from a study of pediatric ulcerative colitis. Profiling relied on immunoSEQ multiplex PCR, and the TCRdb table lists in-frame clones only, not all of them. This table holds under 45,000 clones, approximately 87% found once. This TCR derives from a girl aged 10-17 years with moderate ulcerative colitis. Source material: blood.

CDR3 DNA: TGCGCCAGCAGCTTGCAGGGGCGGTTTTTGGATGGCTACACCTTC. The encoded protein is CASSLQGRFLDGYTF. V usage is TRBV5-1 and J usage is TRBJ1-2, with D tentatively TRBD1 (6 bases). The V and J ends lost 1 base and 6 bases respectively, with 16 bases between them. The CDR3 spans 15 residues. Germline CDR1 reads SGHRS; CDR2 reads YFSETQ. The complete variable domain, with remaining parts taken from reference TRBV5-1 and TRBJ1-2, reads KAGVTQTPRYLIKTRGQQVTLSCSPISGHRSVSWYQQTPGQGLQFLFEYFSETQRNKGNFPGRFSGRQFSNSRSEMNVSTLELGDSALYLCASSLQGRFLDGYTFGSGTRLTVV.